Shown below are 22 T cell receptor beta chains from a single sample sequenced in a study of blood T cell repertoires in COVID-19. Sequenced by immunoSEQ multiplex PCR; TCRdb stores in-frame clones only, minus some. Of 400,000 or so clones in the sample, around 90% were seen once. The material sequenced was PBMCs or T cells enriched from blood (not recorded which). Receptors were obtained from a woman aged 40 to 50 with acute COVID-19.

The chain uses TRBV6-5 and TRBJ2-7, with D perhaps TRBD2 (6 bases). The CDR3 is made up of 14 amino acids. CDR1 is MNHEY and CDR2 is SVGAGI in the germline V gene. V shed 6 bases and J shed 2 bases, with 14 bases lying between them. The CDR3 spells CASRISGGTYEQYF. In DNA, the CDR3 is TGTGCCAGCAGGATTTCCGGCGGGACCTACGAGCAGTACTTC.

The sample holds one count of this clone. The chain links TRBV27 to TRBJ1-2, with D maybe TRBD1 (5 bases). The germline V gene encodes CDR1 MNHEY and CDR2 SMNVEV (reference sequence). This CDR3 is 16 amino acids long. Trimming left V 2 bases short and J 2 bases short, with 15 bases between. The DNA for the CDR3 is TGTGCCAGCAGTTTAGTCGGGGGATTCGGAAACTATGGCTACACCTTC. As protein: CASSLVGGFGNYGYTF.

This clone is a singleton in its sample. This chain uses TRBV3-1 (or the pseudogene TRBV3-2) with TRBJ2-3; 10 bases are a match to TRBD2. CDR3 length: 16 residues. CDR1 LGHDT and CDR2 YNNKEL come from the germline V gene (reference sequence). J gave up 2 bases and V 6 bases, and 8 bases lay outside the gene matches. CDR3 bases: TGTGCCAGCAGGCATAGCGGGGGGCCCCCCACAGATACGCAGTATTTT. Translation: CASRHSGGPPTDTQYF.

The CDR3 DNA is TGTGCCAGCAGACGCGGCCCCACTGAAGCTTTCTTT. As protein: CASRRGPTEAFF. The rearrangement links TRBV5-4 to TRBJ1-1; D call uncertain. This CDR3 has 12 amino acids. V dropped 5 bases and J dropped 4 bases, with 9 bases sitting between them. Looked up from germline, CDR1 is SGHNT and CDR2 is YYREEE (reference sequence).

This chain links TRBV20-1 with TRBJ2-2, with 11 bases fitting TRBD2. Germline V gives CDR1 DFQATT, CDR2 SNEGSKA (reference sequence). The CDR3 totals 16 residues. The V and J ends lost 3 bases and 2 bases, in that order; junction bases with no gene match: 5. CDR3 in amino acids: CSASDGTSGNTGELFF. As DNA, the CDR3 is TGCAGTGCTAGTGATGGGACTAGCGGAAACACCGGGGAGCTGTTTTTT.

The rearrangement links TRBV30 to TRBJ2-3, with D tentatively TRBD1 (6 bases). From germline, CDR1 is GTSNPN and CDR2 SVGIG (reference sequence). V was clipped by 2 bases and J by 1 base, with 13 bases between them. The CDR3 totals 15 residues. CDR3 protein: CAWSRQAGGTDTQYF. The CDR3 DNA reads TGTGCCTGGAGTCGACAGGCTGGGGGCACAGATACGCAGTATTTT.

This clone was observed a single time. The genes are TRBV9 and TRBJ1-1; the match to TRBD1 covers 7 bases. V lost 0 bases and J lost 0; bases outside the gene matches: 8. The CDR3 loop spans 17 amino acids. Germline CDR1 reads SGDLS; CDR2 reads YYNGEE. This CDR3 reads CASSVDGPGGMNTEAFF. The CDR3 DNA reads TGTGCCAGCAGCGTAGATGGTCCAGGGGGGATGAACACTGAAGCTTTCTTT.

The chain has TRBV2 and TRBJ1-3; unclear D gene. Germline values: CDR1 SNHLY, CDR2 FYNNEI. Trimming stripped 8 bases from V and 0 bases from J, with 17 bases between. The CDR3 has 16 residues. The CDR3 nucleotides are TGTGCCAGCGACCAAAATGGCGGTGACTCTGGAAACACCATATATTTT. Protein product: CASDQNGGDSGNTIYF. Full variable domain (outside the CDR3, taken from reference TRBV2 and TRBJ1-3): EPEVTQTPSHQVTQMGQEVILRCVPISNHLYFYWYRQILGQKVEFLVSFYNNEISEKSEIFDDQFSVERPDGSNFTLKIRSTKLEDSAMYFCASDQNGGDSGNTIYFGEGSWLTVV.

The J gene is TRBJ2-1, the V gene TRBV11-2, with D tentatively TRBD2 (5 bases). This CDR3 has 18 amino acids. The V end was cut by 0 bases, the J end by 3 bases, with 18 bases between. CDR1 SGHAT and CDR2 FQNNGV come from the germline V gene. The CDR3 is CASSLDLSLVDIYNEQFF. As DNA, the CDR3 is TGTGCCAGCAGCTTAGATCTGTCACTAGTGGATATCTACAATGAGCAGTTCTTC.

CDR3 residues: CASSDSAGVTGELFF. In nucleotides, the CDR3 is TGTGCCAGCAGTGATTCGGCAGGGGTTACCGGGGAGCTGTTTTTT. V is TRBV25-1 and J is TRBJ2-2; D is possibly TRBD1 (6 bases). V lost 3 bases and J lost 5, with 13 bases in between. Germline CDR1 and CDR2: MGHDK and SYGVNS. CDR3 size: 15 residues.

The chain recombines TRBV19 with TRBJ2-3; the D gene is possibly TRBD1 (5 bases). Trimming stripped 5 bases from V and 3 bases from J, with 18 bases between. This CDR3 is built from 16 residues. In germline, CDR1 is LNHDA, CDR2 SQIVND (reference sequence). The CDR3, as DNA: TGTGCCAGTAGTTTCAGGGTTACCATTGCAACAGATACGCAGTATTTT. Translating gives CASSFRVTIATDTQYF.

The rearrangement links TRBV5-6 to TRBJ1-2; TRBD1 might be the D (5 bases). Germline V gene data show CDR1 as SGHDT and CDR2 as YYEEEE. This CDR3 spans 15 amino acids. V was clipped by 0 bases and J by 2 bases, with 11 bases between them. In DNA, the CDR3 is TGTGCCAGCAGCTTGGGGTCAGGGTCGAACTATGGCTACACCTTC. Its translation: CASSLGSGSNYGYTF. Full variable domain (outside the CDR3, taken from reference TRBV5-6 and TRBJ1-2): DAGVTQSPTHLIKTRGQQVTLRCSPKSGHDTVSWYQQALGQGPQFIFQYYEEEERQRGNFPDRFSGHQFPNYSSELNVNALLLGDSALYLCASSLGSGSNYGYTFGSGTRLTVV.

This chain links TRBV4-2 with TRBJ1-3, with 9 bases matching TRBD1. CDR3 length: 17 amino acids. The trim removed 3 bases at V and 3 bases at J, leaving 9 bases unmatched. CDR1 LGHNA and CDR2 YNFKEQ come from the germline V gene. Here the CDR3 reads CASSQRIQGAGGNTIYF. CDR3 nucleotide sequence: TGTGCCAGCAGCCAGAGGATACAGGGGGCTGGTGGAAACACCATATATTTT.

The rearrangement links TRBV7-6 to TRBJ2-6; 11 nucleotides agree with TRBD1. This CDR3 has 16 amino acids. The J segment lost 1 base and the V segment lost 6 bases, leaving 2 bases of the junction unmatched. Germline CDR1 and CDR2: SGHVS and FNYEAQ. For the CDR3, the DNA is TGTGCCAGCAGTGGGACAGGGGGTTCTGGGGCCAACGTCCTGACTTTC. Its protein is CASSGTGGSGANVLTF.

The rearrangement links TRBV29-1 to TRBJ1-6, with 9 bases identical to TRBD1. Germline-derived CDR1 and CDR2 are SQVTM and ANQGSEA. This CDR3 is 13 amino acids long. Germline trimming cut 6 bases from V and 7 bases from J; bases unmatched to any gene: 4. The CDR3 nucleotides are TGCAGCGTAATGACAGGGGGGAATTCACCCCTCCACTTT. It encodes CSVMTGGNSPLHF.

The chain has TRBV30 and TRBJ2-7; D is perhaps TRBD1 (6 bases). Trimming removed 2 bases at V and 6 bases at J, with 11 bases between. Germline-derived CDR1 and CDR2 are GTSNPN and SVGIG (reference sequence). The CDR3 consists of 12 residues. CDR3 in amino acids: CAWSPTGSEQYF. For the CDR3, the DNA is TGTGCCTGGAGTCCTACAGGGAGCGAGCAGTACTTC.

This clone came up once. The rearrangement uses TRBV3-1 (or the pseudogene TRBV3-2) and TRBJ2-5; D may be TRBD2 (6 bases). This CDR3 contains 14 residues. V was shortened by 4 bases and J by 2 bases, with 11 bases between the two germline ends. The germline V gene has CDR1 LGHDT and CDR2 YNNKEL (reference sequence). CDR3 nucleotide sequence: TGTGCCAGCAGCCTCCGGGACTTTCAAGAGACCCAGTACTTC. Its protein product is CASSLRDFQETQYF.

With regard to this clone: Other DNA variants within this sample encode the same CDR3. The chain carries TRBV11-2 and TRBJ2-5; 8 bases are shared with TRBD1. This CDR3 is 14 amino acids long. Germline-derived CDR1 and CDR2 are SGHAT and FQNNGV. After removal of 5 bases from V and 1 base from J, the junction contained 3 bases not matched to a gene. The CDR3 nucleotides are TGTGCCAGCAGCCTCGACAGGGGCCAAGAGACCCAGTACTTC. Its translation: CASSLDRGQETQYF.

V is TRBV30 and J is TRBJ1-6; no reliable D call. The V and J ends lost 0 bases and 0 bases respectively, with 9 bases between them. This CDR3 contains 16 residues. Per germline, CDR1 GTSNPN and CDR2 SVGIG (reference sequence). This CDR3 is CAWSVPLSSYNSPLHF. The CDR3 DNA follows: TGTGCCTGGAGTGTACCTCTCAGCTCCTATAATTCACCCCTCCACTTT.

This clone has just one count. V gene TRBV30 combines with J gene TRBJ2-7; 7 bases align to TRBD1. V lost 5 bases and J lost 4; bases outside the gene matches: 2. CDR1 is GTSNPN and CDR2 is SVGIG in the germline V gene (reference sequence). The CDR3 contains 11 residues. CDR3 region: CAWDREYEQYF. As DNA, the CDR3 is TGTGCCTGGGACAGGGAGTACGAGCAGTACTTC.

This clone is a singleton in its sample. This chain joins TRBV5-1 and TRBJ2-5; 9 bases line up with TRBD1. This CDR3 comprises 15 residues. The germline V gene encodes CDR1 SGHRS and CDR2 YFSETQ. V was clipped by 1 base and J by 5 bases; unmatched bases: 6. CDR3 coding DNA: TGCGCCAGCAGCTTGCTACAGGGGGCATTTGAGACCCAGTACTTC. This gives the protein CASSLLQGAFETQYF. The variable domain in full, completed from reference TRBV5-1 and TRBJ2-5, reads KAGVTQTPRYLIKTRGQQVTLSCSPISGHRSVSWYQQTPGQGLQFLFEYFSETQRNKGNFPGRFSGRQFSNSRSEMNVSTLELGDSALYLCASSLLQGAFETQYFGPGTRLLVL.

CDR3 residues: CASRRTGQLYGYTF. Written as DNA, the CDR3 is TGTGCCAGCAGGCGAACCGGACAGTTATATGGCTACACCTTC. The genes are TRBV5-6 and TRBJ1-2; a possible D gene is TRBD1 (6 bases). The CDR3 is made up of 14 amino acids. Germline values: CDR1 SGHDT, CDR2 YYEEEE. V was clipped by 5 bases and J by 5 bases, with 16 bases between them.